These 19 T cell receptor beta chains were all obtained from the same sample, sequenced in a study of PD-1 blockade in classical Hodgkin lymphoma. Here immunoSEQ multiplex PCR was the method, and the copy in TCRdb shows in-frame clones only, minus some. The sample shows tens of thousands of clones, approximately 92% of them seen only once. Every patient had relapsed following autologous stem cell transplantation, and cohorts differed in brentuximab vedotin exposure. The source was peripheral blood mononuclear cells (PBMCs), collected before the second cycle of nivolumab. These receptor sequences come from a human donor with classical Hodgkin lymphoma.

V usage is TRBV6-1 and J usage is TRBJ2-1; 9 bases match TRBD1. The V gene's germline CDR1 is MNHNS and CDR2 SASEGT. The CDR3 sequence is 13 residues long. With 7 bases clipped from V and 4 bases from J, the junction kept 2 bases outside the gene matches. The CDR3 sequence is CASTGQGYNEQFF. Here the CDR3 DNA reads TGTGCCAGCACGGGACAGGGTTACAATGAGCAGTTCTTC.

V gene TRBV28 combines with J gene TRBJ1-2; 10 positions match TRBD1. Trimming at V came to 2 bases and at J to 4 bases, leaving 4 bases not matched to a gene. The germline gives CDR1 MDHEN, CDR2 SYDVKM. CDR3 length: 15 amino acids. CDR3 sequence reads: CASSLPGQGFYGYTF. The CDR3 nucleotides are TGTGCCAGCAGTTTACCGGGACAGGGGTTCTATGGCTACACCTTC.

This chain connects TRBV11-1 to TRBJ2-7; 9 bases are shared with TRBD2. There are 16 residues in the CDR3. The junction had 11 bases not matched to a gene; V was cut back by 5 bases and J by 3 bases. Looked up from germline, CDR1 is SGHAT and CDR2 is FQDESV (reference sequence). The DNA for the CDR3 is TGTGCCAGCAGCCGCCTCGGGACTAGCAACTTCTACGAGCAGTACTTC. This sequence encodes CASSRLGTSNFYEQYF.

The chain combines TRBV11-2 with TRBJ1-2; D gene ambiguous. Trimming left V 1 base short and J 7 bases short, with 4 bases between. CDR1 SGHAT and CDR2 FQNNGV come from the germline V gene. This CDR3 is 11 amino acids long. CDR3 nucleotide sequence: TGTGCCAGCAGCTTAGCCGGTGGCTACACCTTC. Its protein product is CASSLAGGYTF.

This chain connects TRBV4-1 to TRBJ1-5, with TRBD1 matching over 7 bases. The CDR3 runs 16 residues. Trimming took 4 bases from V and 2 from J; bases not matched to a gene: 8. Germline assignment: CDR1 MGHRA and CDR2 YSYEKL. The CDR3 sequence: CASSRFWTGGNQPQHF. CDR3 sequence (DNA): TGCGCCAGCAGCCGCTTCTGGACAGGAGGCAATCAGCCCCAGCATTTT.

V gene TRBV27 combines with J gene TRBJ2-3, with D possibly being TRBD2 (6 bases). Trimming pared 1 base from V and 4 bases from J, leaving 12 bases between. The CDR3 loop spans 15 amino acids. Germline-derived CDR1 and CDR2 are MNHEY and SMNVEV (reference sequence). This CDR3 reads CASSLLAGGADTQYF. The CDR3 DNA reads as TGTGCCAGCAGTTTATTAGCAGGAGGGGCAGATACGCAGTATTTT.

The chain is built from TRBV28 and TRBJ1-5; D not certain. The V gene's germline CDR1 is MDHEN and CDR2 SYDVKM. The CDR3 covers 15 residues. Trimming left V 3 bases short and J 0 bases short, with 9 bases between. CDR3 sequence (DNA): TGTGCCAGCAGTTTCTCTGAAAGTAGCAATCAGCCCCAGCATTTT. As protein: CASSFSESSNQPQHF.

This clone was seen just once. The genes are TRBV15 and TRBJ2-7; 12 bases match TRBD2. The CDR3 contains 17 residues. Looked up from germline, CDR1 is LNHNV and CDR2 is YYDKDF (reference sequence). V shed 0 bases and J 1 base; nucleotides not matched to a gene: 4. CDR3 coding DNA: TGTGCCACCAGCAGAGAGGCGACTAGCGGGAGTTCCTACGAGCAGTACTTC. It is translated as CATSREATSGSSYEQYF.

The rearrangement uses TRBV10-3 and TRBJ1-5; maybe TRBD1 (5 bases). Trimming took 3 bases from V and 1 from J, leaving 10 bases between them. CDR1 and CDR2 (germline): ENHRY, SYGVKD. The CDR3 runs 15 residues. The CDR3 sequence: CAISDKGVSNQPQHF. For the CDR3, the DNA is TGTGCCATCAGTGATAAAGGGGTGAGCAATCAGCCCCAGCATTTT.

CDR3 in DNA: TGTGCCAGCAGCCCCGACAGGGAGGCGTCCTACGAGCAGTACTTC. Encoded protein: CASSPDREASYEQYF. The V and J genes are TRBV6-5 and TRBJ2-7; TRBD1 is a possible D gene (7 bases). The CDR3 runs to 15 residues. V lost 6 bases, J lost 1 base, and 16 bases lay in between. Germline V gene data show CDR1 as MNHEY and CDR2 as SVGAGI.

This sequence joins TRBV10-3 and TRBJ2-1; 8 bases match TRBD2. V shed 6 bases and J 2 bases; nucleotides not matched to a gene: 3. CDR3 length equals 14 residues. Germline V gives CDR1 ENHRY, CDR2 SYGVKD. Written as DNA, the CDR3 is TGTGCCATCAGAGTAGCGGGACCCTACAATGAGCAGTTCTTC. As protein: CAIRVAGPYNEQFF.

This clone is termed medium-sized. The rearrangement links TRBV4-1 to TRBJ1-6; unclear D gene. CDR1 and CDR2 (germline): MGHRA, YSYEKL. V shed 0 bases and J shed 0 bases, with 9 bases lying between them. This CDR3 is built from 17 residues. DNA for the CDR3: TGCGCCAGCAGCCAAGAAGCATCTAGCTCCTATAATTCACCCCTCCACTTT. It encodes CASSQEASSSYNSPLHF.

The V and J genes are TRBV19 and TRBJ1-1; TRBD1 aligns across 7 bases. V lost 10 bases, J lost 7 bases, and 9 bases stayed unmatched. The CDR3 is 12 residues long. The V gene's germline CDR1 is LNHDA and CDR2 SQIVND (reference sequence). DNA of the CDR3: TGTGCCACCCAGACAGGGTCATTTGAAGCTTTCTTT. Its translation: CATQTGSFEAFF.

V gene TRBV6-5 combines with J gene TRBJ2-7; TRBD2 agrees at 11 bases. The CDR3 covers 15 residues. The J segment lost 2 bases and the V segment lost 5 bases, leaving 5 bases of the junction unmatched. CDR1 is MNHEY, CDR2 SVGAGI, per germline. The CDR3 nucleotides read TGTGCCAGCAGTCCCCCGGGACTAGCGGCCTACGAGCAGTACTTC. It yields the protein CASSPPGLAAYEQYF.

J is TRBJ2-5 and V is TRBV28; D might be TRBD2 (5 bases). V gave up 2 bases and J gave up 5 bases, with 6 bases separating them. Germline V gives CDR1 MDHEN, CDR2 SYDVKM. The CDR3 consists of 12 residues. CDR3 in amino acids: CASSLPGETQYF. The CDR3 nucleotides are TGTGCCAGCAGTTTACCGGGGGAGACCCAGTACTTC.

The V gene is TRBV6-5, the J gene TRBJ2-1; 7 bases fit TRBD2. The CDR3 runs 13 residues. The germline V gene has CDR1 MNHEY and CDR2 SVGAGI. With V trimmed by 5 bases and J by 7 bases, 5 bases remained unmatched. The CDR3 here is CASSGGTINEQFF. CDR3 DNA sequence: TGTGCCAGCAGTGGCGGGACTATAAATGAGCAGTTCTTC.

This clone was seen just once. The V call is TRBV5-4, the J call TRBJ2-5; D is possibly TRBD2 (5 bases). Trimming cost V 4 bases and J 1 base, with 8 bases left between them. Per germline, CDR1 SGHNT and CDR2 YYREEE (reference sequence). CDR3 length equals 13 residues. The CDR3 loop reads CASSPGVQETQYF. CDR3 sequence (DNA): TGTGCCAGCAGCCCCGGGGTCCAAGAGACCCAGTACTTC.

This clone was picked up a small number of times. J is TRBJ2-3 and V is TRBV19, with D perhaps matching TRBD1 or TRBD2 (6 bases each). The CDR3 runs to 14 residues. The germline gives CDR1 LNHDA, CDR2 SQIVND (reference sequence). V was shortened by 7 bases and J by 3 bases, with 14 bases between the two germline ends. Here the CDR3 reads CASKGEVRTDTQYF. DNA for the CDR3: TGTGCCAGTAAGGGGGAGGTTAGGACAGATACGCAGTATTTT.

V usage is TRBV6-1 and J usage is TRBJ2-7; TRBD2 matches at 8 bases. CDR1 is MNHNS and CDR2 is SASEGT in the germline V gene. The CDR3 is 14 amino acids. The V and J ends lost 0 bases and 12 bases, in that order; junction bases with no gene match: 10. CDR3: CASSEALRGRSWYF. The CDR3, as DNA: TGTGCCAGCAGTGAAGCGCTCCGCGGGAGGTCCTGGTACTTC.